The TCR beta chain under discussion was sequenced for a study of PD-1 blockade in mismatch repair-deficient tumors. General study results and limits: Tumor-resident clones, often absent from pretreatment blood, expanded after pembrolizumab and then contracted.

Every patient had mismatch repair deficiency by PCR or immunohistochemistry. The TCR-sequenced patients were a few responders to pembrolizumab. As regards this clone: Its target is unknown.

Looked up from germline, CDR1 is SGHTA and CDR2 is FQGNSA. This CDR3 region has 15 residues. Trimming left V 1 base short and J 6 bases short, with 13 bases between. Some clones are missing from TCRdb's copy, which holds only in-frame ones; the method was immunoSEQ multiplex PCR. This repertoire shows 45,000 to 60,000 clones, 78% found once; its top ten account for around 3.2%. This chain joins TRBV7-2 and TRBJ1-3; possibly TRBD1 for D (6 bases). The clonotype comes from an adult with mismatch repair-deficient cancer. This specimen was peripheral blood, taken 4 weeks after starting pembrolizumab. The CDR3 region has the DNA TGTGCCAGCAGCTTAGTCTTCCAGGGGCCAAACACCATATATTTT. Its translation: CASSLVFQGPNTIYF.